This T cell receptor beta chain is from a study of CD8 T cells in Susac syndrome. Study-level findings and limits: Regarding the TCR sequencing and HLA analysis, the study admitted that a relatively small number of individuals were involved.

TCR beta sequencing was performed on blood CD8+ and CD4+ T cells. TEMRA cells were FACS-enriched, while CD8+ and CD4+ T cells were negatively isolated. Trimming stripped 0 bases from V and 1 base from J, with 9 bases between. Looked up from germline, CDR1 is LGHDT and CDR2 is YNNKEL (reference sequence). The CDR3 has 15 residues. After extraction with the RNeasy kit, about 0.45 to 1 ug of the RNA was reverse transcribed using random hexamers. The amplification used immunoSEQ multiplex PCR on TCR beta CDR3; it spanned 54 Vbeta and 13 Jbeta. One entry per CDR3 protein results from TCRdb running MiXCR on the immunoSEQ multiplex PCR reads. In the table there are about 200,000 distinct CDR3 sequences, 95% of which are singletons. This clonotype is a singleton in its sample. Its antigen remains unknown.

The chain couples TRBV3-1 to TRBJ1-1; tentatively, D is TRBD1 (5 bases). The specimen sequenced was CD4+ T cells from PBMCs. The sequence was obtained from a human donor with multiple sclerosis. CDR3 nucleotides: TGTGCCAGCAGCCAAGATCGACAGAAGAACACTGAAGCTTTCTTT. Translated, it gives CASSQDRQKNTEAFF.